Below, 4 T cell receptor beta chains from the same sample are listed, as sequenced in a study of T cell responses to AZD1222 COVID-19 vaccine. Only in-frame clones appear in the TCRdb table, and some are missing; sequencing was by immunoSEQ multiplex PCR. Of 40,000 to 55,000 clones in the sample, 70% to 90% are singletons; the top ten hold 1% to 1.3%. The sequences come from peripheral blood, collected 28 days after the second AZD1222 dose. The source is an adult who received the AZD1222 COVID-19 vaccine.

The V call is TRBV5-4, the J call TRBJ2-1; 8 bases match TRBD2. Unmatched junction bases numbered 10, after V lost 10 bases and J lost 7 bases. Germline V gene sequence: CDR1 SGHNT, CDR2 YYREEE (reference sequence). The CDR3 extends over 13 amino acids. The CDR3 spells CAASKRETNEQFF. The CDR3 region has the DNA TGTGCCGCGTCTAAGCGGGAGACTAATGAGCAGTTCTTC.

The chain links TRBV5-1 to TRBJ2-5; a weak D match, TRBD1 (6 bases). The V end was cut by 2 bases, the J end by 2 bases, with 7 bases between. From germline, CDR1 is SGHRS and CDR2 YFSETQ. The CDR3 is 13 amino acids. CDR3 DNA sequence: TGCGCCAGCAGCTTTGACAGGCAAGAGACCCAGTACTTC. It translates to CASSFDRQETQYF.

The chain combines TRBV19 with TRBJ2-2; a possible D gene is TRBD1 (6 bases). V gave up 7 bases and J gave up 2 bases, with 14 bases separating them. The CDR3 totals 15 residues. The germline CDR1 and CDR2 sequences are LNHDA and SQIVND (reference sequence). CDR3 bases: TGTGCCAGTAACCCCACCGGGACAAACACCGGGGAGCTGTTTTTT. Its translation is CASNPTGTNTGELFF. The full variable domain, with the rest looked up from reference TRBV19 and TRBJ2-2, is DGGITQSPKYLFRKEGQNVTLSCEQNLNHDAMYWYRQDPGQGLRLIYYSQIVNDFQKGDIAEGYSVSREKKESFPLTVTSAQKNPTAFYLCASNPTGTNTGELFFGEGSRLTVL.

This clone has only one observation. The CDR3, as DNA: TGTGCCAGCAGTGAAGTGGCAGCCAGGGAAAAACTGTTTTTT. Translation gives CASSEVAAREKLFF. The chain joins TRBV2 to TRBJ1-4, with D uncertain. Germline V CDR1 and CDR2: SNHLY, FYNNEI. The CDR3 is 14 amino acids. V was shortened by 1 base and J by 8 bases, with 11 bases between the two germline ends.